This T cell receptor beta chain was observed in a study of OX40 agonist ivuxolimab in advanced cancers. Assay: immunoSEQ multiplex PCR; the TCRdb copy retains only in-frame clones and omits some. The top ten clones hold around 0.8% of a sample with 80,000 to 100,000 clones, about 85% of them seen once. On cycle 4 day 1 and cycle 7 day 1, as well as at baseline, blood was sampled. The CDR3 consists of 15 residues. This clone occurred a few times. The antigen is not known. The study's findings and limits: No determination was made of the antigen specificity of the expanded peripheral T cells.

This TCR was sampled from an adult with an advanced solid tumor such as melanoma, head and neck, liver or kidney cancer. Specimen: CD4+ or CD8+ T cells sorted from blood, collected in a trial of the OX40 agonist ivuxolimab. The chain uses TRBV21-1 and TRBJ1-1; the listed D gene, TRBD1, was not tested against the DNA. TRBV21-1 is a known pseudogene. In nucleotides, the CDR3 is TGTGCCAGCAGGGATCAACAGGGAAGGGGCACTGAAGCTTTCTTT. Translating gives CASRDQQGRGTEAFF.